The sequence of this T cell receptor beta chain was determined in a study of blood T cell repertoires in COVID-19. Study details: Spain, Italy and the United States supplied samples that represented acute and convalescent COVID-19. The cDNA or gDNA used as material had been derived from T cells, B-cell-depleted T cells, or PBMCs.

Clones were sequenced by immunoSEQ multiplex PCR, and TCRdb holds only the in-frame ones, with some missing. Among approximately 96,000 clones listed, more than 65% were seen once. Sequencing was done on a sample of peripheral blood. This TCR was sampled from a woman at least 80 years old with acute or convalescent COVID-19.

CDR3 DNA: TGTGCCAGCAACCCCACAGGAGGGTTGGAGGGCTATGGCTACACCTTC. Residues: CASNPTGGLEGYGYTF. V gene TRBV28 combines with J gene TRBJ1-2, with a possible D match to TRBD1 (5 bases). Germline CDR1 and CDR2: MDHEN and SYDVKM. The ends were cut back, 7 bases at V and 4 bases at J, with 22 bases in the middle. CDR3 length: 16 residues.